These T cell receptor beta chains were read from a single sample in a study of cytomegalovirus exposure and HLA in healthy donors. Repertoires were generated with immunoSEQ multiplex PCR, while TCRdb's copy carries only in-frame clones and drops some. The data show 150,000 or so clones, roughly 89% seen once. Material for sequencing was PBMCs. These receptors were obtained from a woman aged 18-29 years in good health and CMV-seropositive. CDR3s include the opening cysteine and the closing phenylalanine or tryptophan. A D gene is named only where the DNA matches it firmly. For some rows the clone size is stated as once, few or many, or as a class when expanded; others skip it.

cdr3_nt	cdr3_aa	clone_size	v_call	j_call	d_call
TGTGCCAGCAGTGAAGAGGAGAGCTCCTACGAGCAGTACTTC	CASSEEESSYEQYF	.	TRBV2	TRBJ2-7	.
TGTGCCACCAGCACCGAAACCGGGACTAGCGGGATAGGTGAGCAGTTCTTC	CATSTETGTSGIGEQFF	.	TRBV15	TRBJ2-1	TRBD2
TGTGCCAGCAGTTTACTTCAGGGGGCAGGCACTGAAGCTTTCTTT	CASSLLQGAGTEAFF	.	TRBV27	TRBJ1-1	TRBD1
TGCAGCGTTGCGAGACTAGCGGACAATGAGCAGTTCTTC	CSVARLADNEQFF	.	TRBV29-1	TRBJ2-1	TRBD2
TGTGCCAGCAGTTCAGGACTAGCGGAAAAAAACATTCAGTACTTC	CASSSGLAEKNIQYF	.	TRBV6-6	TRBJ2-4	TRBD2
TGTGCCAGCTCACCACCGAATACAGGGTACTTGGGCTACACCTTC	CASSPPNTGYLGYTF	once	TRBV18	TRBJ1-2	.
TGTGCCAGTCGTAGTTTCGGGACAACACCTGCGAACACCGGGGAGCTGTTTTTT	CASRSFGTTPANTGELFF	.	TRBV19	TRBJ2-2	.
TGTGCCTGGAGAACAGGGCGGACGGGGTATGGCTACACCTTC	CAWRTGRTGYGYTF	.	TRBV30	TRBJ1-2	.
TGTGCCAGCAGCTTAGCGCTAGGTTACGAGCAGTACTTC	CASSLALGYEQYF	.	TRBV7-8	TRBJ2-7	.
TGTGCCAGCTCCGCAGTCCCGGGACAGGGTCAAAAAACTCACAATGAGCAGTTCTTC	CASSAVPGQGQKTHNEQFF	once	TRBV18	TRBJ2-1	TRBD1
TGTGCCAGCAGCTTAGTGCCTAGCGGGAGATCGTGGGAGCTGTTTTTT	CASSLVPSGRSWELFF	once	TRBV11-2	TRBJ2-2	TRBD2
TGTGCCAGCAACAGGGACCCCTATAGCACAGATACGCAGTATTTT	CASNRDPYSTDTQYF	.	TRBV6-5	TRBJ2-3	.
TGTGCCAGCAGCCCCCTAGGAGATTTTAGGACCGGGGAGCTGTTTTTT	CASSPLGDFRTGELFF	.	TRBV27	TRBJ2-2	.
TGTGCCAGCAGTTTCGGGGACAGGGGAGTTGGAAACACCATATATTTT	CASSFGDRGVGNTIYF	.	TRBV28	TRBJ1-3	TRBD1
TGTGCCAGTAGTATCCGGGTTGGTAACTATGGCTACACCTTC	CASSIRVGNYGYTF	.	TRBV19	TRBJ1-2	.
TGTGCCAGCAGCTTATGGGGGGATCAGTTGTACTTC	CASSLWGDQLYF	.	TRBV11-2	TRBJ2-7	.
TGTGCCAGCAAACGGACAGGGGTCGGGGAGCAGTACTTC	CASKRTGVGEQYF	few	TRBV2	TRBJ2-7	TRBD1
TGTGCCAGCAGCCCAACTGGGGGAGGGAACTATGGCTACACCTTC	CASSPTGGGNYGYTF	.	TRBV7-9	TRBJ1-2	.
TGTGCCAGCAAACAGGGGCTTAACACCGGGGAGCTGTTTTTT	CASKQGLNTGELFF	.	TRBV28	TRBJ2-2	TRBD1
TGTGCCAGTAGTATGGGGGTAGCGGGAGGCACCTACGAGCAGTACTTC	CASSMGVAGGTYEQYF	.	TRBV19	TRBJ2-7	TRBD2
TGTGCCAGCAGTGTGAGACCCGTGCAGCGGGAGTTCACCGGGGAGCTGTTTTTT	CASSVRPVQREFTGELFF	.	TRBV2	TRBJ2-2	TRBD2
TGTGCCAGCAGTCCTTACAGGGGGTCGAACACTGAAGCTTTCTTT	CASSPYRGSNTEAFF	.	TRBV27	TRBJ1-1	TRBD1
TGTGCCGGTTGGAGGGACTCTGGGGCCAACGTCCTGACTTTC	CAGWRDSGANVLTF	.	TRBV30	TRBJ2-6	.
TGTGCCAGCAGCTTAGAACATAGCGTGCCGAAGACTGGAAACACCATATATTTT	CASSLEHSVPKTGNTIYF	.	TRBV13	TRBJ1-3	.
TGTGCCAGCAGCGGATACAGGGTTCTAACCACTGAAGCTTTCTTT	CASSGYRVLTTEAFF	.	TRBV5-6	TRBJ1-1	.
TGTGCTAGTGGCATGACAGGGGCGAGTGGCTACACCTTC	CASGMTGASGYTF	few	TRBV12-5	TRBJ1-2	TRBD1
TGTGCCATCAGGGGGGGACAGTACTATGGCTACACCTTC	CAIRGGQYYGYTF	.	TRBV10-3	TRBJ1-2	TRBD1
TGTGCCTGCCCCCCTCGACTAGACCCCGGGGAGCTGTTTTTT	CACPPRLDPGELFF	.	TRBV30	TRBJ2-2	.
TGTGCCACCAGCAGGGGGAGCAGCGGGTGGGACAATGAGCAGTTCTTC	CATSRGSSGWDNEQFF	.	TRBV15	TRBJ2-1	.
TGTGCCATCCAAGTTGCGTACGAGCAGTACTTC	CAIQVAYEQYF	.	TRBV13	TRBJ2-7	.
TGTGCCAGCAGCACAGGGACACCTGAGGGAGATACGCAGTATTTT	CASSTGTPEGDTQYF	.	TRBV5-8	TRBJ2-3	.
TGTGCCAGCAGTGACTCTGGAGACAGGGGCTATGGCTACACCTTC	CASSDSGDRGYGYTF	.	TRBV6-4	TRBJ1-2	TRBD1
TGTGCCTGGAGTGAGTGGGGGCCCGGGGCCAACGTCCTGACTTTC	CAWSEWGPGANVLTF	.	TRBV30	TRBJ2-6	.
TGTGCCACAACTAGCGGGAGGGCCAACGGGGAGCTGTTTTTT	CATTSGRANGELFF	many	TRBV2	TRBJ2-2	TRBD2
TGTGCCAGCAGTCACCGGACAGCGAACACTGAAGCTTTCTTT	CASSHRTANTEAFF	.	TRBV6-6	TRBJ1-1	.
TGTGCCAGCAGAACTACAGGGTGGGCAGAGACCCAGTACTTC	CASRTTGWAETQYF	once	TRBV27	TRBJ2-5	.